The 4 T cell receptor beta chains below all came from one sample that was sequenced in a study of PD-1 blockade in mismatch repair-deficient tumors. TCRdb's table, derived via immunoSEQ multiplex PCR, lists solely in-frame clones and lacks some. The top ten hold under 3.5% of the sample, which has some 49,000 clones, 77% seen once. The source material was PBMCs, sampled before pembrolizumab treatment. The receptors derive from an adult with mismatch repair-deficient cancer.

The rearrangement uses TRBV28 and TRBJ1-1, with 8 bases matching TRBD1. The germline gives CDR1 MDHEN, CDR2 SYDVKM. The CDR3 runs 14 residues. V dropped 6 bases and J dropped 1; count of bases not matched to a gene: 4. The CDR3 loop is CASRPGGENTEAFF. In nucleotides, the CDR3 is TGTGCCAGCAGGCCAGGGGGCGAGAACACTGAAGCTTTCTTT.

The V call is TRBV10-3, the J call TRBJ1-2; 7 bases line up with TRBD1. Germline V gene data show CDR1 as ENHRY and CDR2 as SYGVKD. The V segment lost 6 bases and the J segment 6 bases; nucleotides outside the gene matches: 13. CDR3 length equals 15 residues. This CDR3 reads CAISPGPGTDHGYTF. The CDR3 DNA is TGTGCCATCAGCCCGGGGCCGGGGACAGACCATGGCTACACCTTC.

This clone was seen more than once but under ten times. The chain joins TRBV5-1 to TRBJ2-7, with D tentatively TRBD1 or TRBD2 (5 bases each). Germline V lookup: CDR1 SGHRS, CDR2 YFSETQ. V gave up 5 bases and J gave up 2 bases, with 5 bases separating them. There are 11 residues in the CDR3. For the CDR3, the DNA is TGCGCCAGCAGGGGACCCTACGAGCAGTACTTC. Residues: CASRGPYEQYF.

The genes are TRBV2 and TRBJ1-5; TRBD1 might be the D (6 bases). The CDR3 has 14 residues. Trimming took off 3 bases at V and 2 bases at J, with 8 bases between the two ends. The germline CDR1 and CDR2 sequences are SNHLY and FYNNEI. The CDR3 loop reads CASSENRGNQPQHF. CDR3 bases: TGTGCCAGCAGTGAGAACAGGGGCAATCAGCCCCAGCATTTT.